The rows below give T cell receptor beta chains drawn from one sample of a study of a mutant IDH1 vaccine in newly diagnosed glioma. The method was immunoSEQ multiplex PCR; TCRdb's version includes in-frame clones alone and lacks a portion of them. The table includes around 40,000 clones, approximately 82% detected once. These receptors lack a known antigen. Source: PBMCs, taken from a glioma patient whose treatment included an IDH1 peptide vaccine. All receptors come from a man aged 18 to 30 with glioma. Some clones in this sample may be carry-over from other donors' samples. The CDR3 runs from the conserved cysteine through the conserved F or W. The D gene is left open where the match is weak. Clone size is stated in some rows and not others, as once, few, many or a class when expanded.

NA	TRBJ2-4	TRBD2	TRBV2	TGTGCCAGCGGACCCTCCCTAGCGGGGAGTTGGTACTTC	CASGPSLAGSWYF
NA	TRBJ1-5	NA	TRBV6-5	TGTGCCAGCAGTTATGGTAGGGGAGGGGGTCAGCCCCAGCATTTT	CASSYGRGGGQPQHF
NA	TRBJ1-5	NA	TRBV10-1	TGCGCCAGCCCTACCCTGGCAGGACGCCCCAATCAGCCCCAGCATTTT	CASPTLAGRPNQPQHF
NA	TRBJ2-7	NA	TRBV29-1	TGCAGCGTCTCAGGGAAATCCTACGAGCAGTACTTC	CSVSGKSYEQYF
NA	TRBJ2-7	NA	TRBV5-4	TGTGCCAGCAGCTTGGCCTACGAGCAGTACTTC	CASSLAYEQYF
NA	TRBJ2-7	NA	TRBV5-1	TGCGCCAGCAGCTTGGCCGGGGGGCGCTACGAGCAGTACTTC	CASSLAGGRYEQYF
NA	TRBJ2-7	NA	TRBV4-3	TGCGCCAGCAGCCAAGATCGGGCTCCCTACGAGCAGTACTTC	CASSQDRAPYEQYF
NA	TRBJ1-2	NA	TRBV15	TGTGCCACCAGCAGAGTTGGCTATGGCTACACCTTC	CATSRVGYGYTF
once	TRBJ1-5	NA	TRBV18	TGTGCCAGCTCACCAACGGCGGGTCAAGGGCCCCAGCATTTT	CASSPTAGQGPQHF
NA	TRBJ1-1	NA	TRBV5-6	TGTGCCACCAATAATCTGAACACTGAAGCTTTCTTT	CATNNLNTEAFF
NA	TRBJ2-5	TRBD2	TRBV7-6	TGTGCCAGCAGCTTAGAGTTCCGGGGGGTCCAAGAGACCCAGTACTTC	CASSLEFRGVQETQYF
NA	TRBJ1-1	NA	TRBV7-9	TGTGCCAGCAAGTTCGGGAACACTGAAGCTTTCTTT	CASKFGNTEAFF
NA	TRBJ1-1	NA	TRBV10-3	TGTGCCATCAGTGAGCCGACAGGTTATGAAGCTTTCTTT	CAISEPTGYEAFF
NA	TRBJ2-7	TRBD1	TRBV7-9	TGTGCCAGCAGCGCTTTTCAGGGACAGCACGTCTACGAGCAGTACTTC	CASSAFQGQHVYEQYF
NA	TRBJ2-7	NA	TRBV28	TGTGCCAGCAGTTTAATAAGGGTTCGGAGCTCCTACGAGCAGTACTTC	CASSLIRVRSSYEQYF
NA	TRBJ2-7	TRBD1	TRBV6-5	TGTGCCAGCAGTTACACCGGGACAGGGCGAGGTGAAGAGCAGTACTTC	CASSYTGTGRGEEQYF
NA	TRBJ1-1	NA	TRBV27	TGTGCCAGCAGTCTGACAGTGAACACTGAAGCTTTCTTT	CASSLTVNTEAFF
NA	TRBJ2-3	TRBD2	TRBV4-2	TGTGCCAGCAGCCAAGACTTCCCCCCGGCTAGCGGGGGTGGAGATACGCAGTATTTT	CASSQDFPPASGGGDTQYF
NA	TRBJ1-5	NA	TRBV4-1	TGCGCCAGCAGCCAAGATCCCAGGCCCCTGGGGAATCAGCCCCAGCATTTT	CASSQDPRPLGNQPQHF
NA	TRBJ2-2	NA	TRBV6-5	TGTGCCAGCAGCGGACGGCAGAACACCGGGGAGCTGTTTTTT	CASSGRQNTGELFF
few	TRBJ1-2	NA	TRBV30	TGTGCCTGGAAACGGGATCGGCCCTATGGCTACACCTTC	CAWKRDRPYGYTF
NA	TRBJ1-2	NA	TRBV18	TGTGCCAGCTCACCACCTAACTCCGGGTTGGGCTACACCTTC	CASSPPNSGLGYTF
NA	TRBJ1-3	NA	TRBV19	TGTGCCAGCGTGAGACAGGCGATCGGCTCCTCTGGAAACACCATATATTTT	CASVRQAIGSSGNTIYF
NA	TRBJ1-1	TRBD1	TRBV7-2	TGTGCCAGCAGCTCCCGAGGGACAGGGAGAACTGAAGCTTTCTTT	CASSSRGTGRTEAFF
NA	TRBJ2-7	NA	TRBV5-6	TGTGCCAGCAGCTTGGAGGCGGCCCACGAGCAGTACTTC	CASSLEAAHEQYF
NA	TRBJ1-2	NA	TRBV4-1	TGCGCCAGCAGCCAAGAAGAAGAGGCTGCAGGGGCTGTCTATGGCTACACCTTC	CASSQEEEAAGAVYGYTF
NA	TRBJ2-7	NA	TRBV28	TGTGCCAGCAGTTGGACAGACCCTAGAGAGCAGTACTTC	CASSWTDPREQYF
few	TRBJ2-2	TRBD2	TRBV7-2	TGTGCCAGCAGCTCTCGGACCGGGAGGACCGGGGAGCTGTTTTTT	CASSSRTGRTGELFF
NA	TRBJ2-2	NA	TRBV9	TGTGCCAGCAGCTCCTGGGGGCTGGGCACCGGGGAGCTGTTTTTT	CASSSWGLGTGELFF
NA	TRBJ1-4	NA	TRBV6-6	TGTGCCAGCAGTTGGGAGGTTGAAAAACTGTTTTTT	CASSWEVEKLFF
once	TRBJ1-5	NA	TRBV5-1	TGCGCCAGCAGCTTGGACAGTAATAGCAATCAGCCCCAGCATTTT	CASSLDSNSNQPQHF
NA	TRBJ1-2	NA	TRBV5-8	TGTGCCAGCAGCTTGGGGGGGGCACGTGGCTACACCTTC	CASSLGGARGYTF
NA	TRBJ2-7	NA	TRBV7-6	TGTGCCAGCAGCTTAGACACTTCCTACGAGCAGTACTTC	CASSLDTSYEQYF
NA	TRBJ1-2	TRBD1	TRBV5-6	TGTGCCAGCAGCGCGGAGTCGGGACAGAGTCTTATCTATGGCTACACCTTC	CASSAESGQSLIYGYTF
NA	TRBJ2-7	NA	TRBV30	TGTGCCTGGAGTGATCTGGGCCAGGGGAGAGCGAGGCAGTACTTC	CAWSDLGQGRARQYF
NA	TRBJ1-1	TRBD1	TRBV6-5	TGTGCCAGCAGTTACACAGGGGATTATATGAACACTGAAGCTTTCTTT	CASSYTGDYMNTEAFF
NA	TRBJ1-2	TRBD1	TRBV4-3	TGCGCCAGCAGCCAAGAAAGGGGGGACAGGGGGCGAGGAGGCTACACCTTC	CASSQERGDRGRGGYTF
NA	TRBJ1-2	NA	TRBV4-3	TGCGCCAGCAGCCACCCAGGGACATCCTACTATGGCTACACCTTC	CASSHPGTSYYGYTF
NA	TRBJ2-3	NA	TRBV7-2	TGTGCCAGCAGCTTATTCCTTGCCTCTAGCACAGATACGCAGTATTTT	CASSLFLASSTDTQYF
NA	TRBJ1-5	NA	TRBV27	TGTGCCAGCAGTTTAAGGGACGGCGGGGCCCAGCATTTT	CASSLRDGGAQHF
NA	TRBJ2-5	TRBD2	TRBV4-3	TGCGCCAGCAGCCAAGAAAGGAGCGGGAGGTATGAGACCCAGTACTTC	CASSQERSGRYETQYF
NA	TRBJ1-2	TRBD1	TRBV6-5	TGTGCCAGCGGGGACAGGGAACTCTATGGCTACACCTTC	CASGDRELYGYTF
NA	TRBJ1-5	NA	TRBV2	TGTGCCAGCAGTCTTACAGCGGTACCTTATAGCAATCAGCCCCAGCATTTT	CASSLTAVPYSNQPQHF
NA	TRBJ2-7	TRBD1	TRBV7-9	TGTGCCAGCAGCCTAACCGGGACAGCAATCCTTTCCTACGAGCAGTACTTC	CASSLTGTAILSYEQYF
NA	TRBJ1-1	NA	TRBV14	TGTGCCAGCAGCCAACTGGGGGCGGTGTCCGGGTTGGCTTTCTTT	CASSQLGAVSGLAFF
NA	TRBJ1-1	NA	TRBV5-1	TGCGCCAGCAGCTTGCTTTTACCGACGAACACTGAAGCTTTCTTT	CASSLLLPTNTEAFF
NA	TRBJ2-3	TRBD2	TRBV5-6	TGTGCCAGCAGCTTGAAAGCGGGAGAAGGCACAGATACGCAGTATTTT	CASSLKAGEGTDTQYF
NA	TRBJ2-1	TRBD1	TRBV7-8	TGTGCCGGGTTGACAGGGGACGACTACAATGAGCAGTTCTTC	CAGLTGDDYNEQFF
NA	TRBJ1-1	TRBD1	TRBV10-3	TGTGCCATCAGTGCCGGACAGGGGACTGAAGCTTTCTTT	CAISAGQGTEAFF
NA	TRBJ1-2	NA	TRBV6-1	TGTGCCAGCAGTGAAGCTATTAGGCAGGTCTATGGCTACACCTTC	CASSEAIRQVYGYTF
NA	TRBJ1-5	NA	TRBV7-2	TGTGCCAGCAGCCGCGGAGGGAGTGGCAATCAGCCCCAGCATTTT	CASSRGGSGNQPQHF
NA	TRBJ2-4	NA	TRBV15	TGTGCCACCAGCAGTGGGGGGAGCAGTACCAAAAACATTCAGTACTTC	CATSSGGSSTKNIQYF
NA	TRBJ2-2	TRBD1	TRBV19	TGTGCCGGTAAACCCACAGGGGGCCCGGCCGGGGAGCTGTTTTTT	CAGKPTGGPAGELFF
NA	TRBJ1-5	NA	TRBV6-1	TGTGCCAGCACGAGCAGAGGAGAGCAGCCCCAGCATTTT	CASTSRGEQPQHF
NA	TRBJ1-2	NA	TRBV18	TGTGCCAGCTCACCTGCTTCAGCGGGAAACTATGGCTACACCTTC	CASSPASAGNYGYTF
NA	TRBJ1-1	NA	TRBV11-2	TGTGCCAGCAGCTTCTACACTGAAGCTTTCTTT	CASSFYTEAFF
NA	TRBJ2-1	NA	TRBV5-1	TGCGCCAGCAGCTTGAGTCATGAGCAGTTCTTC	CASSLSHEQFF
NA	TRBJ1-6	NA	TRBV10-3	TGTGCCATCAGTGACTCGAGGGGTAGGTCACCCCTCCACTTT	CAISDSRGRSPLHF